A single T cell receptor (beta chain) is shown here with its context. These data come from a study of blood T cell repertoires in COVID-19. At the level of the study: From the United States, Italy and Spain came samples of acute and convalescent COVID-19.

Repertoires were generated with immunoSEQ multiplex PCR, while TCRdb's copy carries only in-frame clones and drops some. The table has tens of thousands of clones, over 75% seen once. Unmatched junction bases numbered 5, after V lost 0 bases and J lost 5 bases. Germline CDR1 and CDR2: SGHTA and FQGNSA. The CDR3 is 15 residues long. Sequencing used peripheral blood. This receptor was taken from a human donor in a cohort sampled during active COVID-19. The chain links TRBV7-2 to TRBJ2-5; 8 positions agree with TRBD1. CDR3 sequence (DNA): TGTGCCAGCAGCTTAGCGAGGACAGGGATGGAGACCCAGTACTTC. The encoded protein is CASSLARTGMETQYF. Full variable domain (missing parts from reference TRBV7-2 and TRBJ2-5): GAGVSQSPSNKVTEKGKDVELRCDPISGHTALYWYRQSLGQGLEFLIYFQGNSAPDKSGLPSDRFSAERTGGSVSTLTIQRTQQEDSAVYLCASSLARTGMETQYFGPGTRLLVL.